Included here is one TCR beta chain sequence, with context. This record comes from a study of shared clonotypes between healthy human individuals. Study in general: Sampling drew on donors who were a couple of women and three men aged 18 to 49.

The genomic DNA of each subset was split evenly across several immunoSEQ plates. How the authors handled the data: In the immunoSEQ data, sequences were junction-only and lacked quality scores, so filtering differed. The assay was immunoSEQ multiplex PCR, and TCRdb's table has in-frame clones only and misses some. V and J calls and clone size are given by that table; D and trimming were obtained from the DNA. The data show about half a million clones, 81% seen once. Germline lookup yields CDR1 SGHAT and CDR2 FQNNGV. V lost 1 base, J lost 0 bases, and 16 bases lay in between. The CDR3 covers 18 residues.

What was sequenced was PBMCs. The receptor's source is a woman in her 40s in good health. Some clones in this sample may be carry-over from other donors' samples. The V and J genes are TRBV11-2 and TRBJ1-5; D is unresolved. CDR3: CASSLGGGRYHSNQPQHF. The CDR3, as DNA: TGTGCCAGCAGCTTAGGTGGCGGTAGATACCATAGCAATCAGCCCCAGCATTTT. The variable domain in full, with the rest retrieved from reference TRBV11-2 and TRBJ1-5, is EAGVAQSPRYKIIEKRQSVAFWCNPISGHATLYWYQQILGQGPKLLIQFQNNGVVDDSQLPKDRFSAERLKGVDSTLKIQPAKLEDSAVYLCASSLGGGRYHSNQPQHFGDGTRLSIL.